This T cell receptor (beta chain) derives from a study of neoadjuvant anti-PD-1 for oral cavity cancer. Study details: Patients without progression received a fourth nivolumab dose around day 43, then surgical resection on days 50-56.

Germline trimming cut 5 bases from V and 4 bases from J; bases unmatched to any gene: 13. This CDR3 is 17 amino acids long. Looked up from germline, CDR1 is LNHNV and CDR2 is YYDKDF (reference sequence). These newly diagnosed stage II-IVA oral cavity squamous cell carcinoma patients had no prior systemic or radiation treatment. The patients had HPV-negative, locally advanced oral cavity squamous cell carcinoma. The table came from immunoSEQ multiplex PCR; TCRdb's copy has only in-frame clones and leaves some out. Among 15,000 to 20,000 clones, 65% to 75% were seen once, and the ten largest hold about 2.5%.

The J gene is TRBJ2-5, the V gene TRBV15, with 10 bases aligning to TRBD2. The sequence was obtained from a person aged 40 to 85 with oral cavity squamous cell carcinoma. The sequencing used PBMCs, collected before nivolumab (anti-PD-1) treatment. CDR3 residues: CATSGLEASGSGETQYF. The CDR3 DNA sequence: TGTGCCACCAGCGGCCTGGAGGCTAGCGGGAGTGGAGAGACCCAGTACTTC.